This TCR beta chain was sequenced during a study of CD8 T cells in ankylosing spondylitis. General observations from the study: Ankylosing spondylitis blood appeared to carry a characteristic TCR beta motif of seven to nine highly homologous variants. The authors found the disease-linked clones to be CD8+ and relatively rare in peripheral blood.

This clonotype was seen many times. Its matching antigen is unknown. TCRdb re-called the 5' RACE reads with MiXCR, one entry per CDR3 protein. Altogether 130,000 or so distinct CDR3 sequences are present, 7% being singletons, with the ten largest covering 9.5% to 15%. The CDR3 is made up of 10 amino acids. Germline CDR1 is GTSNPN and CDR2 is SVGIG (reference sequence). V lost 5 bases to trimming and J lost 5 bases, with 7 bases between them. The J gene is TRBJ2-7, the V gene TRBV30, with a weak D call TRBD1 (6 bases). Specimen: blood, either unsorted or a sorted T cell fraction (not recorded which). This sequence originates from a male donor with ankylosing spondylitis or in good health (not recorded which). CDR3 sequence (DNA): TGTGCCTGGGGACAGAACGAGCAGTACTTC. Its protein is CAWGQNEQYF.